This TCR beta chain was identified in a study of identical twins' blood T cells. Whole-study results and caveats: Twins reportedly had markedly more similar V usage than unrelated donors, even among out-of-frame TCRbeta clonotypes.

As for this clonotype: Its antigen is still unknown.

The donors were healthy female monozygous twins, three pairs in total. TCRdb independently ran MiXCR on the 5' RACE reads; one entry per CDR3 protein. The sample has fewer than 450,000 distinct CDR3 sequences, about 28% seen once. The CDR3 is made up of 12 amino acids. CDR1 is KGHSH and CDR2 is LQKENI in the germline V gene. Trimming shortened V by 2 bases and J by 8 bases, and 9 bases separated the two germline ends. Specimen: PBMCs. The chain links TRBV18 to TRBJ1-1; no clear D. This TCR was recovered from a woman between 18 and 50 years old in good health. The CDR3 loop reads CASSPRVGEAFF. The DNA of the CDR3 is TGTGCCAGCTCACCAAGGGTAGGAGAAGCTTTCTTT. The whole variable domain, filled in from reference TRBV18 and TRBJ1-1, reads NAGVMQNPRHLVRRRGQEARLRCSPMKGHSHVYWYRQLPEEGLKFMVYLQKENIIDESGMPKERFSAEFPKEGPSILRIQQVVRGDSAAYFCASSPRVGEAFFGQGTRLTVV.